This TCR beta chain comes out of a study of T cell responses to AZD1222 COVID-19 vaccine. The CDR3 is 15 residues long. The V and J ends lost 9 bases and 0 bases respectively, with 15 bases between them. The germline V gene encodes CDR1 SNHLY and CDR2 FYNNEI. Using immunoSEQ multiplex PCR, the repertoire was profiled, and TCRdb retains in-frame clones only, with some absent. Of more than 150,000 clones in the sample, around 87% were seen once. The sequencing used peripheral blood, collected 28 days after the second AZD1222 dose. The origin of this receptor is an adult who received the AZD1222 COVID-19 vaccine. The rearrangement joins TRBV2 to TRBJ2-1; the D gene is possibly TRBD2 (5 bases). The CDR3 DNA reads TGTGCCAGTACATATAGCGTGAGCTCCTACAATGAGCAGTTCTTC. Its translation: CASTYSVSSYNEQFF.